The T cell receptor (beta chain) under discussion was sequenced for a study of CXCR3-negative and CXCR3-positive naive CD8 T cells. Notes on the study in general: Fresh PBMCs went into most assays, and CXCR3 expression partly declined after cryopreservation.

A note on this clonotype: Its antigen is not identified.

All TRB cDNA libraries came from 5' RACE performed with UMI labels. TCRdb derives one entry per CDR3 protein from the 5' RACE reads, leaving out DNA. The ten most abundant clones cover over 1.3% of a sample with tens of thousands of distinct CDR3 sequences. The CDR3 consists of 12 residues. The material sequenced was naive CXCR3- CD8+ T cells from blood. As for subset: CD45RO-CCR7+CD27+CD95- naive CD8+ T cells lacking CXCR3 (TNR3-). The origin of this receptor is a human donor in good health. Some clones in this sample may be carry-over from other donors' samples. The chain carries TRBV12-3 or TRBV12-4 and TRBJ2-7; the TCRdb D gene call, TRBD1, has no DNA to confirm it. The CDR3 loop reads CASSRDGYEQYF.